These 3 T cell receptor beta chains came from one sample sequenced in a study of neoadjuvant anti-PD-1 for oral cavity cancer. Assay: immunoSEQ multiplex PCR; the TCRdb copy retains only in-frame clones and omits some. The sample includes fewer than 90,000 clones, about four fifths of them seen just once. The source material was PBMCs, sampled before nivolumab (anti-PD-1) treatment. These receptors were obtained from a person aged 35-80 years with oral cavity squamous cell carcinoma.

This chain uses TRBV9 with TRBJ2-1; tentatively, D is TRBD1 or TRBD2 (5 bases each). CDR1 and CDR2 from the germline V gene are SGDLS and YYNGEE. V was shortened by 0 bases and J by 0 bases, with 7 bases between the two germline ends. This CDR3 is 15 amino acids long. The CDR3 DNA reads TGTGCCAGCAGCGTAGGGGGGTACTCCTACAATGAGCAGTTCTTC. This sequence encodes CASSVGGYSYNEQFF.

The V and J genes are TRBV18 and TRBJ2-7; 9 positions match TRBD2. V lost 0 bases to trimming and J lost 1 base; unmatched junction nucleotides: 1. The CDR3 consists of 15 residues. CDR1 KGHSH and CDR2 LQKENI come from the germline V gene. CDR3 sequence (DNA): TGTGCCAGCTCACCACCTAGCGGGGGATCCTACGAGCAGTACTTC. It codes for CASSPPSGGSYEQYF.

CDR3 region: CASSRDNPRDTQYF. As DNA, the CDR3 is TGCGCCAGCAGCCGGGACAACCCCAGAGATACGCAGTATTTT. The rearrangement links TRBV5-1 to TRBJ2-3; the D gene is possibly TRBD1 (6 bases). Between the trimmed V and J ends, which lost 4 bases and 5 bases, there was a span of 14 bases. The CDR3 covers 14 residues. Per the germline V gene, CDR1 is SGHRS and CDR2 is YFSETQ.